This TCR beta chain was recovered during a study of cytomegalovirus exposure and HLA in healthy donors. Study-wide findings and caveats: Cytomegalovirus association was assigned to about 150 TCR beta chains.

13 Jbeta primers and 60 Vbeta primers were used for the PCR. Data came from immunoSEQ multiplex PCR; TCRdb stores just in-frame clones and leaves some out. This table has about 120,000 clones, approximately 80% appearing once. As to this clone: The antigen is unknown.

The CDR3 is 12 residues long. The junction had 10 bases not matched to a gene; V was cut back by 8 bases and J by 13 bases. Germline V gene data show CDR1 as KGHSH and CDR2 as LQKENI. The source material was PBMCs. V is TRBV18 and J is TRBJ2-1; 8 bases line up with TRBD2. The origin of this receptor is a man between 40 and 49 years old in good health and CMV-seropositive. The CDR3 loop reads CASAGTSLAQFF. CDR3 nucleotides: TGTGCCAGCGCCGGGACTAGTCTGGCCCAGTTCTTC. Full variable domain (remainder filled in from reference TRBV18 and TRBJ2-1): NAGVMQNPRHLVRRRGQEARLRCSPMKGHSHVYWYRQLPEEGLKFMVYLQKENIIDESGMPKERFSAEFPKEGPSILRIQQVVRGDSAAYFCASAGTSLAQFFGPGTRLTVL.